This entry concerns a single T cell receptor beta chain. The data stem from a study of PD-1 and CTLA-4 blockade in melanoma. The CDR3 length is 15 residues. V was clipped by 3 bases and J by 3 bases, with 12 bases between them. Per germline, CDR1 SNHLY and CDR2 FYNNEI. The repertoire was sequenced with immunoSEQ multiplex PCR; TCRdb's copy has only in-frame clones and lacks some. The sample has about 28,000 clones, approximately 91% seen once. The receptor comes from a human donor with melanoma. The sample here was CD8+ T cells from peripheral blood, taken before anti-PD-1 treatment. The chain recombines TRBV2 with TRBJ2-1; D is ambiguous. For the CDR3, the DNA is TGTGCCAGCAGTGATCCCGGGCAAAACTACAATGAGCAGTTCTTC. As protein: CASSDPGQNYNEQFF. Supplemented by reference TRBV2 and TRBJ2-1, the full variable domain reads EPEVTQTPSHQVTQMGQEVILRCVPISNHLYFYWYRQILGQKVEFLVSFYNNEISEKSEIFDDQFSVERPDGSNFTLKIRSTKLEDSAMYFCASSDPGQNYNEQFFGPGTRLTVL.